This T cell receptor (beta chain) stems from a study of cytomegalovirus exposure and HLA in healthy donors. With 2 bases clipped from V and 9 bases from J, the junction kept 3 bases outside the gene matches. This CDR3 comprises 13 residues. Germline CDR1 and CDR2: SGHNT and YENEEA. Sequenced by immunoSEQ multiplex PCR; TCRdb stores in-frame clones only, minus some. The sample carries 200,000 or so clones, around 84% recorded once. General study results and limits: The CMV antigen specificity of a few CMV-associated chains was confirmed through in vitro analysis. Researchers catalogued over 150 TCR beta chains as cytomegalovirus-associated.

This clone appeared once. The antigen remains undetermined. The donors were part of the validation cohort of around 110 subjects. That cohort was separate from the first cohort, which comprised about 670 subjects. V gene TRBV11-3 combines with J gene TRBJ2-1; 8 nucleotides match TRBD2. The sequence was obtained from a man between 18 and 35 years old in good health and CMV-seropositive. The sample taken for sequencing was PBMCs. As DNA, the CDR3 is TGTGCCAGCAGCTTATTCCGGGGGGGTGAGCAGTTCTTC. As protein: CASSLFRGGEQFF.